The source of this TCR beta chain is a study of T cell responses to AZD1222 COVID-19 vaccine. With respect to this clone: Its antigen is still unknown.

TCRdb keeps only in-frame clones here, not all; method: immunoSEQ multiplex PCR. The sample has about 160,000 clones, roughly nine tenths seen once. There are 13 residues in the CDR3. V lost 0 bases to trimming and J lost 5 bases, with 7 bases between them. CDR1 MNHEY and CDR2 SVGAGI come from the germline V gene. Overall study results and limits: The study reported that nearly half of spike-specific TCRs target unmutated variant regions. Repertoires were obtained solely post-peak T cell response.

The J gene is TRBJ1-2, the V gene TRBV6-5; D is unclear. This receptor was taken from an adult who received the AZD1222 COVID-19 vaccine. The material was peripheral blood, obtained 28 days after the second AZD1222 dose. The CDR3 DNA reads as TGTGCCAGCAGTTACTCGAAGAGTTATGGCTACACCTTC. Residues: CASSYSKSYGYTF.